These T cell receptor beta chains were read from a single sample in a study of shared clonotypes between healthy human individuals. The protocol was immunoSEQ multiplex PCR, while the TCRdb copy is restricted to in-frame clones and leaves out a portion. The sample lists under 1,100,000 clones, approximately 72% seen once, with approximately 1.5% in the top ten. Material for sequencing was memory CD4+ T cells sorted from blood. The receptors derive from a man aged 18 to 35 in good health. Both conserved end residues are part of each CDR3. The D gene is left open where the match is weak. Expanded clones get a size class; other rows say once, few or many, or leave the size out.

CASSLGGSRTGELFF	TGTGCCAGCAGTCTTGGCGGGAGTCGAACCGGGGAGCTGTTTTTT	15	TRBD2	TRBJ2-2	.	TRBV5-4
CASSDSYGPLGGYTF	TGTGCCAGCAGTGACTCCTACGGCCCTTTAGGCGGCTACACCTTC	15	.	TRBJ1-2	few	TRBV6-4
CASSPNLQETQYF	TGTGCCAGCAGTCCCAATCTCCAAGAGACCCAGTACTTC	13	.	TRBJ2-5	.	TRBV9
CASGKQGGGTEAFF	TGTGCTAGTGGTAAACAGGGTGGAGGCACTGAAGCTTTCTTT	14	.	TRBJ1-1	once	TRBV12-5
CASSEQANYGYTF	TGTGCCAGCAGTGAACAGGCTAACTATGGCTACACCTTC	13	.	TRBJ1-2	.	TRBV6-1
CASSSGLGLEQFF	TGTGCCAGCAGCTCGGGACTCGGGCTTGAGCAGTTCTTC	13	.	TRBJ2-1	.	TRBV14
CASSVAAGYTF	TGTGCCAGCAGCGTAGCGGCCGGCTACACCTTC	11	.	TRBJ1-2	once	TRBV9
CASSLEKAAQSPLHF	TGTGCCAGCAGCTTAGAGAAAGCCGCGCAGTCACCCCTCCACTTT	15	.	TRBJ1-6	.	TRBV7-2
CATSRDFDLSNQPQHF	TGTGCCACCAGCAGAGATTTCGACTTGAGCAATCAGCCCCAGCATTTT	16	.	TRBJ1-5	.	TRBV15
CASSENLAGETQYF	TGTGCCAGCAGTGAAAATCTAGCGGGCGAGACCCAGTACTTC	14	TRBD2	TRBJ2-5	.	TRBV2
CASSPAGTPDTQYF	TGCGCCAGCAGCCCAGCGGGCACCCCAGATACGCAGTATTTT	14	.	TRBJ2-3	.	TRBV4-3
CASSFWPDSPYEQYF	TGTGCCAGCAGCTTTTGGCCGGACAGTCCCTACGAGCAGTACTTC	15	.	TRBJ2-7	.	TRBV11-2
CASKTTGGLGELFF	TGTGCCAGTAAAACCACGGGTGGTCTCGGGGAGCTGTTTTTT	14	.	TRBJ2-2	few	TRBV19
CASSDDQRGNTGELFF	TGTGCCAGCAGTGATGACCAGCGGGGGAACACCGGGGAGCTGTTTTTT	16	TRBD2	TRBJ2-2	.	TRBV6-1
CASARGYEQYF	TGTGCCAGCGCACGGGGCTACGAGCAGTACTTC	11	.	TRBJ2-7	.	TRBV25-1
CASSLGQGFNEQFF	TGCGCCAGCAGCTTAGGACAGGGGTTCAATGAGCAGTTCTTC	14	TRBD1	TRBJ2-1	.	TRBV5-1
CAWRVAGGTDTQYF	TGTGCCTGGAGGGTAGCGGGAGGAACAGATACGCAGTATTTT	14	TRBD2	TRBJ2-3	.	TRBV30
CASSPPRTSGRYEQYF	TGTGCCAGCAGCCCACCTCGGACTAGCGGGAGGTACGAGCAGTACTTC	16	TRBD2	TRBJ2-7	.	TRBV7-8
CASSKIPGGVDGYTF	TGTGCCAGCAGCAAAATTCCCGGAGGGGTAGACGGCTACACCTTC	15	.	TRBJ1-2	.	TRBV21-1
CASSLRGGRWEAFF	TGTGCCAGCAGCCTCAGGGGGGGGAGGTGGGAAGCTTTCTTT	14	TRBD1	TRBJ1-1	once	TRBV5-4
CASSLDWGGTQHF	TGTGCCAGCAGCTTAGATTGGGGAGGGACCCAGCATTTT	13	.	TRBJ1-5	.	TRBV7-2
CASRGDVRNQPQHF	TGTGCCAGCAGGGGGGACGTCCGCAATCAGCCCCAGCATTTT	14	.	TRBJ1-5	.	TRBV6-1
CASRRTQGSTGELFF	TGTGCCAGCAGGCGGACCCAGGGGTCCACCGGGGAGCTGTTTTTT	15	.	TRBJ2-2	once	TRBV7-2
CASSPTRPYEQYF	TGTGCCAGCTCACCAACAAGGCCCTACGAGCAGTACTTC	13	.	TRBJ2-7	.	TRBV18
CASSYLGQGWNEQFF	TGTGCCAGCAGTTACTTGGGACAGGGGTGGAATGAGCAGTTCTTC	15	TRBD1	TRBJ2-1	.	TRBV6-6
CASSDGGTGYTF	TGCGCCAGCAGTGACGGGGGAACTGGCTACACCTTC	12	.	TRBJ1-2	.	TRBV10-1
CASSPRGLGKLFF	TGTGCCAGCAGCCCTAGGGGATTGGGAAAACTGTTTTTT	13	.	TRBJ1-4	.	TRBV5-4
CASGLTSTGPLYNEQFF	TGTGCTAGTGGTTTGACATCCACCGGGCCTCTCTACAATGAGCAGTTCTTC	17	.	TRBJ2-1	.	TRBV12-5
CASSPSGSKGETQYF	TGTGCCAGCAGTCCATCAGGCTCGAAGGGGGAGACCCAGTACTTC	15	.	TRBJ2-5	.	TRBV28
CASSDGTGVYNEQFF	TGTGCCAGCAGCGACGGGACGGGGGTGTACAATGAGCAGTTCTTC	15	.	TRBJ2-1	once	TRBV7-2